Presented here are 5 T cell receptor beta chains from one specimen sequenced in a study of control samples from healthy donors and cancer patients. The protocol was immunoSEQ multiplex PCR, while the TCRdb copy is restricted to in-frame clones and leaves out a portion. The table includes approximately 160,000 clones, 80% to 95% detected once. The sequenced material came from blood. The receptor source for this set is a woman aged 30 to 39 in good health.

This chain uses TRBV7-6 with TRBJ2-7, with D possibly being TRBD1 (5 bases). From germline, CDR1 is SGHVS and CDR2 FNYEAQ. Deletions cut 3 bases from V and 2 bases from J, with 11 bases between. The CDR3 spans 14 residues. The CDR3 DNA follows: TGTGCCAGCAGCTTTAGGACAAAAACCTACGAGCAGTACTTC. It is translated as CASSFRTKTYEQYF.

V and J are TRBV2 and TRBJ2-1; TRBD1 matches at 8 bases. Germline V gene data show CDR1 as SNHLY and CDR2 as FYNNEI. Unmatched junction bases numbered 4, after V lost 2 bases and J lost 7 bases. The CDR3 totals 14 residues. The CDR3 region has the DNA TGTGCCAGCAGTGAACAGGGGGCTTTGAATGAGCAGTTCTTC. Translating gives CASSEQGALNEQFF.

The rearrangement uses TRBV10-2 and TRBJ1-5, with D tentatively TRBD1 (6 bases). CDR3 length: 16 residues. The germline CDR1 and CDR2 sequences are WSHSY and SAAADI. The V and J ends lost 2 bases and 6 bases respectively, with 17 bases between them. CDR3: CASSEGRGQRGQPQHF. The CDR3 nucleotides are TGCGCCAGCAGTGAGGGCCGGGGGCAGCGAGGTCAGCCCCAGCATTTT.

The chain carries TRBV6-1 and TRBJ2-3, with TRBD2 matching 7 bases. Unmatched junction bases numbered 6, after V lost 2 bases and J lost 4 bases. The germline V gene has CDR1 MNHNS and CDR2 SASEGT. This CDR3 region has 15 residues. The CDR3 coding sequence is TGTGCCAGCAGTGAATCGACGGGAGGCCCAGATACGCAGTATTTT. Protein sequence: CASSESTGGPDTQYF.

This chain joins TRBV27 and TRBJ1-1, with 8 bases aligning to TRBD1. This CDR3 comprises 15 residues. Germline trimming cut 6 bases from V and 0 bases from J; bases unmatched to any gene: 6. The V gene's germline CDR1 is MNHEY and CDR2 SMNVEV (reference sequence). CDR3 DNA: TGTGCCAGCAGCCTCAGGGGGCTTATGAACACTGAAGCTTTCTTT. This sequence encodes CASSLRGLMNTEAFF.